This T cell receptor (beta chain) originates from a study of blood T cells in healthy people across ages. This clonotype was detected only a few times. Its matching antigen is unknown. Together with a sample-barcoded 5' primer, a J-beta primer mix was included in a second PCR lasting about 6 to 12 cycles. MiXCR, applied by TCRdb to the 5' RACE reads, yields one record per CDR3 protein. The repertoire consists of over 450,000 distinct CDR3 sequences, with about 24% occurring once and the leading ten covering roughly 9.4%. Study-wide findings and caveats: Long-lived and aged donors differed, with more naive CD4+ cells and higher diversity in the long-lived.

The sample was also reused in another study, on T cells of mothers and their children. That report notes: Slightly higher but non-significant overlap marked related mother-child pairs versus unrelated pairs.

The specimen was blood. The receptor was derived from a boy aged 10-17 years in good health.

The CDR3 region is CASSIRYQGLAYEQYF. For the CDR3, the DNA is TGTGCCAGCAGCATACGATACCAGGGACTAGCGTACGAGCAGTACTTC. The chain uses TRBV7-2 and TRBJ2-7, with TRBD2 matching over 10 bases. The CDR3 covers 16 residues. The V and J ends lost 5 bases and 4 bases, in that order; junction bases with no gene match: 11. CDR1 is SGHTA and CDR2 is FQGNSA in the germline V gene. Variable domain in full (rest from reference TRBV7-2 and TRBJ2-7): GAGVSQSPSNKVTEKGKDVELRCDPISGHTALYWYRQSLGQGLEFLIYFQGNSAPDKSGLPSDRFSAERTGGSVSTLTIQRTQQEDSAVYLCASSIRYQGLAYEQYFGPGTRLTVT.